The 21 T cell receptor beta chains listed next were all sequenced from one sample in a study of human T cells and chemical hapten exposure. Total RNA was extracted from unfractionated whole blood. Via MiXCR, TCRdb re-called the 5' RACE reads, giving one row per CDR3 protein. In the table there are about 81,000 distinct CDR3 sequences, 7.7% of which are singletons. All receptors derive from a male donor in good health.

This clonotype showed up many times. The CDR3 here is CAIKGDTPGPEAFF. Here the CDR3 DNA reads TGTGCCATCAAGGGGGACACCCCAGGGCCTGAAGCTTTCTTT. The chain is built from TRBV10-3 and TRBJ1-1, with D tentatively TRBD1 (6 bases). Trimming removed 7 bases at V and 6 bases at J, with 18 bases between. CDR3 length: 14 residues. CDR1 is ENHRY, CDR2 SYGVKD, per germline.

Ten or more counts support this clonotype. The chain uses TRBV18 and TRBJ1-2, with unresolved D. The CDR3 runs 13 residues. Trimming removed 1 base from V and 4 bases from J, with 7 bases in between. The V gene's germline CDR1 is KGHSH and CDR2 LQKENI. The CDR3, as DNA: TGTGCCAGCTCACCACTTTGGTCCTATGGCTACACCTTC. This encodes CASSPLWSYGYTF.

Only a few counts were recorded for this clonotype. This chain joins TRBV20-1 and TRBJ2-5; no clear D gene. The V gene lost 1 base and the J gene lost 3 bases, with 3 bases spanning the gap. Germline V CDR1 and CDR2: DFQATT, SNEGSKA (reference sequence). This CDR3 has 11 amino acids. The DNA for the CDR3 is TGCAGTGCTAGAGCCGAAGAGACCCAGTACTTC. Protein sequence: CSARAEETQYF.

The CDR3 here is CASGSSRLLADTQYF. CDR3 in DNA: TGTGCCAGCGGATCCTCGAGGTTGTTGGCAGATACGCAGTATTTT. The rearrangement uses TRBV7-4 and TRBJ2-3; D remains ambiguous. The germline V gene has CDR1 SGHVT and CDR2 SQSDAQ. V lost 8 bases and J 4 bases, leaving 19 bases between the germline ends. The CDR3 runs to 15 residues.

V and J are TRBV5-6 and TRBJ1-1, with a tentative D call TRBD1 (5 bases). The ends were cut back, 2 bases at V and 11 bases at J, with 10 bases in the middle. The CDR3 covers 11 residues. Germline CDR1 and CDR2: SGHDT and YYEEEE. CDR3 bases: TGTGCCAGCAGCTTTGGGACCCGGGCTTTCTTT. Translating it yields CASSFGTRAFF. Combining the CDR3 with reference TRBV5-6 and TRBJ1-1 gives the whole variable domain DAGVTQSPTHLIKTRGQQVTLRCSPKSGHDTVSWYQQALGQGPQFIFQYYEEEERQRGNFPDRFSGHQFPNYSSELNVNALLLGDSALYLCASSFGTRAFFGQGTRLTVV.

This clonotype was counted at least ten times. The J gene is TRBJ1-1, the V gene TRBV6-6; possibly TRBD1 for D (5 bases). CDR1 is MNHNY and CDR2 is SVGAGI in the germline V gene (reference sequence). Trimming took 5 bases from V and 2 from J, leaving 12 bases between them. The CDR3 is 14 amino acids. Here the CDR3 reads CASSSQGRNTEAFF. The CDR3 region has the DNA TGTGCCAGCAGTAGTCAGGGTCGCAACACTGAAGCTTTCTTT.

The sample holds a few counts of this clonotype. This chain uses TRBV5-5 with TRBJ1-5; 8 nucleotides agree with TRBD1. V shed 3 bases and J 3 bases; nucleotides not matched to a gene: 8. The CDR3 contains 16 residues. Germline V gives CDR1 SGHKS, CDR2 YYEKEE (reference sequence). The CDR3 here is CASSSGQGGDNQPQHF. In DNA form, the CDR3 reads TGTGCCAGCAGCTCCGGACAGGGCGGCGACAATCAGCCCCAGCATTTT. Full variable domain (remainder filled in from reference TRBV5-5 and TRBJ1-5): DAGVTQSPTHLIKTRGQQVTLRCSPISGHKSVSWYQQVLGQGPQFIFQYYEKEERGRGNFPDRFSARQFPNYSSELNVNALLLGDSALYLCASSSGQGGDNQPQHFGDGTRLSIL.

This clonotype was detected ten times or more. V is TRBV7-2 and J is TRBJ1-6; possible D gene TRBD1, 5 bases. This CDR3 has 14 amino acids. Trimming removed 5 bases at V and 9 bases at J, with 14 bases between. Germline V gene data show CDR1 as SGHTA and CDR2 as FQGNSA. CDR3 sequence reads: CASSPPGFASPLHF. In nucleotides, the CDR3 is TGTGCCAGCAGCCCGCCAGGGTTTGCTTCACCCCTCCACTTT. The complete variable domain, with remaining parts taken from reference TRBV7-2 and TRBJ1-6, reads GAGVSQSPSNKVTEKGKDVELRCDPISGHTALYWYRQSLGQGLEFLIYFQGNSAPDKSGLPSDRFSAERTGGSVSTLTIQRTQQEDSAVYLCASSPPGFASPLHFGNGTRLTVT.

Here the CDR3 reads CASSPGHPEQFF. The DNA of the CDR3 is TGTGCCAGCAGCCCCGGACACCCCGAGCAGTTCTTC. The rearrangement joins TRBV14 to TRBJ2-1; weak D call: TRBD1 (5 bases). The CDR3 loop spans 12 amino acids. Germline CDR1 SGHDN, CDR2 FVKESK. V lost 4 bases and J 10 bases, leaving 11 bases between the germline ends.

The chain recombines TRBV12-3 or TRBV12-4 with TRBJ1-1; D not resolved. Deletions cut 7 bases from V and 1 base from J, with 10 bases between. This CDR3 region has 13 residues. The CDR3 bases are TGTGCCAGCACCATGGAGGAGAACACTGAAGCTTTCTTT. Translating it yields CASTMEENTEAFF.

The CDR3 coding sequence is TGTGCTAGTGGTTTGTCCAGGGATCGCAATGAGCAGTTCTTC. Translating gives CASGLSRDRNEQFF. The V call is TRBV12-5, the J call TRBJ2-1, with a tentative D call TRBD1 (5 bases). The CDR3 has 14 residues. Germline CDR1 LGHNT, CDR2 FRNRAP. V was shortened by 2 bases and J by 6 bases, with 11 bases between the two germline ends. The whole variable domain, filled in from reference TRBV12-5 and TRBJ2-1, reads DARVTQTPRHKVTEMGQEVTMRCQPILGHNTVFWYRQTMMQGLELLAYFRNRAPLDDSGMPKDRFSAEMPDATLATLKIQPSEPRDSAVYFCASGLSRDRNEQFFGPGTRLTVL.

This clonotype has a count of ten or more. The V call is TRBV29-1, the J call TRBJ2-3; D is perhaps TRBD2 (5 bases). V was pared by 1 base and J by 2 bases, with 13 bases between. Germline V CDR1 and CDR2: SQVTM, ANQGSEA. The CDR3 consists of 15 residues. The CDR3 DNA sequence: TGCAGCGTTGAAGGTGGGAGCCCGATCACAGATACGCAGTATTTT. Translating it yields CSVEGGSPITDTQYF.

This clonotype was seen more than once but under ten times. J is TRBJ1-5 and V is TRBV19; D unresolved. V was trimmed by 3 bases and J by 5 bases, leaving 11 bases between them. CDR3 size: 14 residues. The germline V gene has CDR1 LNHDA and CDR2 SQIVND (reference sequence). In DNA form, the CDR3 reads TGTGCCAGTAGTATTTCCGGGTGGGATCAGCCCCAGCATTTT. Amino acids: CASSISGWDQPQHF.

This clonotype was counted at least ten times. V and J are TRBV2 and TRBJ2-1; 8 nucleotides align to TRBD2. Germline values: CDR1 SNHLY, CDR2 FYNNEI. Unmatched junction bases numbered 15, after V lost 6 bases and J lost 14 bases. The CDR3 is 14 residues long. CDR3 amino acids: CASRATSDRGIEFF. The CDR3 DNA is TGTGCCAGCAGGGCGACTAGCGACAGAGGAATAGAGTTCTTC.

Details on this clonotype: A much larger clone lies a single base off, so this may be a read error. The V call is TRBV7-6, the J call TRBJ2-3; D not certain. CDR3 length: 15 amino acids. The germline V gene encodes CDR1 SGHVS and CDR2 FNYEAQ. The CDR3 spells CVSSSRDTSTDTQYF. CDR3 nucleotides: TGTGTCAGCAGCTCTAGAGACACTAGCACAGATACGCAGTATTTT.

The rearrangement uses TRBV28 and TRBJ1-1; 8 nucleotides agree with TRBD1. The CDR3 extends over 14 amino acids. With V trimmed by 5 bases and J by 8 bases, 10 bases remained unmatched. Germline-derived CDR1 and CDR2 are MDHEN and SYDVKM. The CDR3 loop reads CASSLRTGPMEAFF. The CDR3, as DNA: TGTGCCAGCAGTCTGCGGACAGGGCCCATGGAAGCTTTCTTT. Complete variable domain (other parts from reference TRBV28 and TRBJ1-1): DVKVTQSSRYLVKRTGEKVFLECVQDMDHENMFWYRQDPGLGLRLIYFSYDVKMKEKGDIPEGYSVSREKKERFSLILESASTNQTSMYLCASSLRTGPMEAFFGQGTRLTVV.

This clonotype was observed many times. The chain recombines TRBV6-2 or TRBV6-3 with TRBJ2-1; weak D call: TRBD2 (7 bases). Germline-derived CDR1 and CDR2 are MNHEY and SVGEGT. V lost 4 bases and J 2 bases, leaving 12 bases between the germline ends. The CDR3 consists of 15 residues. CDR3 protein: CASSSRGTTYNEQFF. The CDR3 DNA is TGTGCCAGCAGTTCGAGGGGGACTACCTACAATGAGCAGTTCTTC.

This clonotype was recorded many times. The chain has TRBV29-1 and TRBJ2-3; D is uncertain. Germline V gene data show CDR1 as SQVTM and CDR2 as ANQGSEA. The CDR3 extends over 15 amino acids. V lost 3 bases, J lost 0 bases, and 13 bases lay in between. The CDR3 DNA is TGCAGCGTTGAGGGCACGACGACTAGCACAGATACGCAGTATTTT. Its translation is CSVEGTTTSTDTQYF.

The table lists this clonotype with many counts. CDR3 protein: CASSEDAPQGVQEQFF. CDR3 DNA: TGTGCCAGCAGTGAAGACGCTCCCCAGGGGGTGCAAGAGCAGTTCTTC. The V gene is TRBV6-1, the J gene TRBJ2-1; 7 bases are a match to TRBD1. Germline values: CDR1 MNHNS, CDR2 SASEGT. Trimming removed 1 base from V and 10 bases from J; junction bases left unmatched: 13. CDR3 length: 16 residues.

V and J are TRBV29-1 and TRBJ2-1, with TRBD2 identical over 14 bases. With V trimmed by 4 bases and J by 5 bases, 7 bases remained unmatched. Per the germline V gene, CDR1 is SQVTM and CDR2 is ANQGSEA. The CDR3 has 16 amino acids. The CDR3 sequence is CSVGTGLAGVNNEQFF. In nucleotides, the CDR3 is TGCAGCGTTGGGACGGGACTAGCGGGAGTAAACAATGAGCAGTTCTTC.

About this clonotype: The junction departs from germline at one end; a sequencing error may be responsible. V is TRBV30 and J is TRBJ1-5; 7 positions agree with TRBD1. This CDR3 comprises 14 residues. CDR1 is GTSNPN and CDR2 is SVGIG in the germline V gene (reference sequence). The CDR3 DNA sequence: TGTGCCTGGACCCCCTGGGACAGAGTTCAGCCCGAGCATTTT. Its translation: CAWTPWDRVQPEHF.